This entry lists 18 T cell receptor beta chains sequenced from one sample in a study of tumor and adjacent non-tumor tissue in lung cancer. This sample's RNA came from whole unsorted tissue. TCRbeta libraries were built with three rounds of nested PCR, modified from ARM-PCR. Each CDR3 protein is one row after TCRdb ran MiXCR on the multiplex PCR reads. Among under 95,000 distinct CDR3 sequences listed, 67% were seen once. Sequencing was carried out using lung tumor tissue. The receptor source for this set is a man aged 55 to 70 with non-small cell lung cancer.

Comment on this clonotype: This sequence may be a read error, since a much larger clone differs from it by one base. V and J are TRBV28 and TRBJ1-1, with no clear D. The CDR3 extends over 14 amino acids. Per the germline V gene, CDR1 is MDHEN and CDR2 is SYDVKM. In DNA, the CDR3 is TGTTCCAGCAGCCCTCTTAACAAGAACACTGAAGCTTTCTTT. As protein: CSSSPLNKNTEAFF.

In the case of this clonotype: This may be a read error: a much more frequent sequence differs by one nucleotide. This chain uses TRBV4-3 with TRBJ1-2, with D tentatively TRBD1 (5 bases). Trimming left V 1 base short and J 4 bases short, with 13 bases between. The CDR3 spans 15 residues. The germline gives CDR1 LGHNA, CDR2 YSLEER. The CDR3 loop is CASSQVQGKIYGYTF. CDR3 in DNA: TGCGCCAGCAGCCAAGTTCAGGGTAAAATCTATGGCTACACCTTC.

This rearrangement joins TRBV6-2 or TRBV6-3 to TRBJ2-1; D might be TRBD1 (5 bases). The germline V and J ends were trimmed by 9 bases and 5 bases, with 14 bases remaining between them. This CDR3 spans 13 amino acids. CDR1 MNHEY and CDR2 SVGEGT come from the germline V gene. The chain's CDR3 is CASLSGLHNEQFF. DNA for the CDR3: TGTGCCAGTCTCTCAGGGCTTCACAATGAGCAGTTCTTC.

Points on this clonotype: Being one base from a much bigger clone, this may be a read error. For the CDR3, the DNA is TGCAGTGCTTCCCCGAGACAGGAAGAGACCCAGTACTTC. Amino acids: CSASPRQEETQYF. The chain recombines TRBV20-1 with TRBJ2-5; weak D call: TRBD1 (6 bases). Per the germline V gene, CDR1 is DFQATT and CDR2 is SNEGSKA (reference sequence). The CDR3 spans 13 residues. V was shortened by 5 bases and J by 3 bases, with 13 bases between the two germline ends.

This clonotype has a count of ten or more. DNA for the CDR3: TGCAGTGCTTCCTCGTGGACAACCTACAATGAGCAGTTCTTC. This translates into CSASSWTTYNEQFF. The chain joins TRBV20-1 to TRBJ2-1, with D possibly matching TRBD1 (5 bases). CDR3 size: 14 residues. CDR1 is DFQATT, CDR2 SNEGSKA, per germline (reference sequence). Trimming cost V 5 bases and J 2 bases, with 13 bases left between them.

As concerns this clonotype: At one of its ends the junction is not consistent with the germline gene, which may arise from a read error. The rearrangement uses TRBV5-4 and TRBJ2-5; maybe TRBD2 (6 bases). Germline V gene sequence: CDR1 SGHNT, CDR2 YYREEE (reference sequence). The CDR3 extends over 13 amino acids. The CDR3 coding sequence is TGTGTCAGCAGCTTAGGCGGGAAAGAGACCCAATACTTC. Encoded protein: CVSSLGGKETQYF.

This clonotype was counted between two and nine times. A much larger clone lies a single base off, so this may be a read error. This chain connects TRBV5-4 to TRBJ2-5; a weak D match, TRBD1 (8 bases). The germline CDR1 and CDR2 sequences are SGHNT and YYREEE (reference sequence). The CDR3 runs to 16 residues. Trimming cost V 5 bases and J 2 bases, with 19 bases left between them. CDR3 region: CASRAGQELIQETQYF. The CDR3 nucleotides are TGTGCCAGCAGAGCGGGACAGGAATTGATACAAGAGACCCAGTACTTC.

With respect to this clonotype: Being one base from a much bigger clone, this may be a read error. The CDR3 does not close with the conserved phenylalanine or tryptophan, likely indicating a read error. J is TRBJ1-1 and V is TRBV6-2 or TRBV6-3, with a tentative D call TRBD1 (5 bases). The CDR3 extends over 13 amino acids. CDR1 and CDR2 (germline): MNHEY, SVGEGT. V was shortened by 6 bases and J by 1 base, with 9 bases between the two germline ends. CDR3 nucleotides: TGTGCCAGCAGATGGGGACCGAACACTGAAGCTTTCATT. Translated, it gives CASRWGPNTEAFI.

Regarding this clonotype: Relative to the germline gene, one junction end is altered; a read error may explain this. This chain connects TRBV11-2 to TRBJ2-6, with 8 bases matching TRBD2. The CDR3 is 19 amino acids. Germline assignment: CDR1 SGHAT and CDR2 FQNNGV. As DNA, the CDR3 is TGTGCCGGCAGCTTATCGTGGCGGGGGGCTTATTCTGGGGCCAACGTCCTGACTTTC. Protein: CAGSLSWRGAYSGANVLTF.

Remarks on this clonotype: The junction differs from germline at one of its ends, possibly a read error. The genes are TRBV4-1 and TRBJ2-1; 8 positions agree with TRBD1. Germline V lookup: CDR1 MGHRA, CDR2 YSYEKL. This CDR3 has 15 amino acids. CDR3 DNA: TGCGCCAGCGGCCAGATACAGGGGGTCCTCAATGAGCAGTTCTTC. Its translation: CASGQIQGVLNEQFF.

This clonotype occurred many times. V is TRBV6-6 and J is TRBJ1-1; 7 bases agree with TRBD1. CDR1 and CDR2 from the germline V gene are MNHNY and SVGAGI (reference sequence). V trimming: 6 bases; J trimming: 1 base; junction bases outside the gene matches: 11. This CDR3 spans 16 amino acids. CDR3 bases: TGTGCCAGCAGGGATGGGGGGACAGTAGCGAACACTGAAGCTTTCTTT. This gives the protein CASRDGGTVANTEAFF.

This clonotype was seen once. This may come from a read error, since a much larger clone is one base off. This chain connects TRBV20-1 to TRBJ2-2, with D perhaps assigned TRBD1 or TRBD2 (5 bases each). The CDR3 extends over 15 amino acids. The germline V and J ends were trimmed by 6 bases and 3 bases, with 17 bases remaining between them. Per germline, CDR1 DFQATT and CDR2 SNEGSKA (reference sequence). The CDR3: CSAAERGRDTGELFF. The CDR3 nucleotides read TGCAGTGCAGCCGAGAGGGGTAGGGACACCGGGGAGCTGTTTTTT.

A note on this clonotype: At one end the junction does not follow the germline gene, possibly because of a read error. V is TRBV4-3 and J is TRBJ1-2; D unresolved. The CDR3 loop spans 14 amino acids. CDR1 LGHNA and CDR2 YSLEER come from the germline V gene. The CDR3 nucleotides read TGCGCCAGCAGCCATGTTTTGGCAGAGAATGGTTACACCTTC. This codes for CASSHVLAENGYTF.

By share, this clonotype counts as large. The chain employs TRBV6-2 or TRBV6-3 and TRBJ2-7; 8 bases are a match to TRBD2. Trimming at V came to 2 bases and at J to 2 bases, leaving 11 bases not matched to a gene. The CDR3 is 17 amino acids. The germline CDR1 and CDR2 sequences are MNHEY and SVGEGT. The CDR3, as DNA: TGTGCCAGCAGTTACGGTTATGCGAGCGGGAGACCCTACGAGCAGTACTTC. Protein: CASSYGYASGRPYEQYF.

Regarding this clonotype: Lacking the conserved final phenylalanine or tryptophan, this CDR3 likely reflects a read error. Because the CDR3's place on the DNA is in doubt, the DNA is left out and the CDR3 is given as listed by TCRdb. The rearrangement joins TRBV11-3 to TRBJ2-7; no DNA check was done on the table's D call, TRBD2. The CDR3 sequence runs 16 residues, both termini included. The germline CDR1 and CDR2 sequences are SGHNT and YENEEA. CDR3 in amino acids: CASSRGGTTRFPEQHL.

This clonotype was detected ten times or more. The genes are TRBV6-4 and TRBJ2-2; D gene uncertain. Per the germline V gene, CDR1 is MRHNA and CDR2 is SNTAGT. Trimming took off 3 bases at V and 1 base at J, with 6 bases between the two ends. The CDR3 spans 14 residues. The CDR3 DNA is TGTGCCAGCAGTGATTATCAGAACACCGGGGAGCTGTTTTTT. Its protein is CASSDYQNTGELFF.

As for this clonotype: No conserved phenylalanine or tryptophan is present at the end of the CDR3, so a read error is the likely explanation. This CDR3 reads CASSSQGFSDTQYY. The DNA for the CDR3 is TGTGCCAGCAGCTCACAGGGGTTCTCAGATACGCAGTATTAT. The chain recombines TRBV11-2 with TRBJ2-3; TRBD1 aligns across 7 bases. The V segment lost 4 bases and the J segment 4 bases; nucleotides outside the gene matches: 5. Germline lookup yields CDR1 SGHAT and CDR2 FQNNGV. The CDR3 has 14 residues.

Concerning this clonotype: This may stem from a read error, because a much larger clone lies one nucleotide away. This rearrangement joins TRBV5-1 to TRBJ2-3, with a tentative D call TRBD2 (7 bases). Trimming cost V 3 bases and J 4 bases, with 12 bases left between them. The CDR3 contains 14 residues. The V gene's germline CDR1 is SGHRS and CDR2 YFSETQ. The CDR3 region has the DNA TGCGCCAGCAGCTACTCGGGGGGCGCAGATACGCAGTATTTT. Protein sequence: CASSYSGGADTQYF. The variable domain in full, completed from reference TRBV5-1 and TRBJ2-3, reads KAGVTQTPRYLIKTRGQQVTLSCSPISGHRSVSWYQQTPGQGLQFLFEYFSETQRNKGNFPGRFSGRQFSNSRSEMNVSTLELGDSALYLCASSYSGGADTQYFGPGTRLTVL.